This entry lists 28 T cell receptor beta chains sequenced from one sample in a study of cytotoxic CD8 clonotypes in ibrutinib-treated CLL. The assay was immunoSEQ multiplex PCR, and TCRdb's table has in-frame clones only and misses some. The data contain approximately 300,000 clones, around four fifths of them singletons. Material: PBMCs, obtained before ibrutinib treatment. The receptors were sampled from a human donor with chronic lymphocytic leukemia.

The chain is built from TRBV9 and TRBJ1-4, with D uncertain. The germline V and J ends were trimmed by 5 bases and 5 bases, with 19 bases remaining between them. The CDR3 runs to 16 residues. Germline V CDR1 and CDR2: SGDLS, YYNGEE. In DNA form, the CDR3 reads TGTGCCAGCAGTTATCGGGGAAATTATCCGAATGAAAAACTGTTTTTT. Encoded protein: CASSYRGNYPNEKLFF. Full variable domain (missing parts from reference TRBV9 and TRBJ1-4): DSGVTQTPKHLITATGQRVTLRCSPRSGDLSVYWYQQSLDQGLQFLIQYYNGEERAKGNILERFSAQQFPDLHSELNLSSLELGDSALYFCASSYRGNYPNEKLFFGSGTQLSVL.

This clone came up a few times. The rearrangement uses TRBV30 and TRBJ2-7; D is possibly TRBD1 (5 bases). This CDR3 region has 13 residues. Germline CDR1 reads GTSNPN; CDR2 reads SVGIG (reference sequence). V was trimmed by 1 base and J by 0 bases, leaving 7 bases between them. This CDR3 is CAWSADISYEQYF. DNA for the CDR3: TGTGCCTGGAGTGCGGACATCTCCTACGAGCAGTACTTC.

The count of this clone is one. The chain has TRBV30 and TRBJ2-7; the match to TRBD1 covers 7 bases. The length of the CDR3 is 15 residues. Germline V gene lookup returns CDR1 GTSNPN and CDR2 SVGIG (reference sequence). The V gene end was trimmed by 6 bases and the J gene end by 0 bases; junction bases not matched to a gene: 11. This CDR3 is CACLIKGDSSYEQYF. CDR3 sequence (DNA): TGTGCCTGCCTCATAAAGGGGGACAGCTCCTACGAGCAGTACTTC.

This clone was detected a few times. This rearrangement joins TRBV19 to TRBJ2-2; unclear D gene. This CDR3 has 12 residues. Germline CDR1 is LNHDA and CDR2 is SQIVND (reference sequence). The V gene lost 4 bases and the J gene lost 3 bases, with 3 bases spanning the gap. The CDR3 region is CASSTDTGELFF. The CDR3 DNA reads TGTGCCAGTAGTACCGACACCGGGGAGCTGTTTTTT.

This sequence joins TRBV30 and TRBJ1-3; D unresolved. Trimming cost V 3 bases and J 0 bases, with 12 bases left between them. The CDR3 runs 15 residues. Germline CDR1 GTSNPN, CDR2 SVGIG (reference sequence). The CDR3 region is CAWSAENLSGNTIYF. CDR3 in DNA: TGTGCCTGGAGCGCCGAAAACCTCTCTGGAAACACCATATATTTT. Together with reference TRBV30 and TRBJ1-3, the CDR3 gives the full variable domain: SQTIHQWPATLVQPVGSPLSLECTVEGTSNPNLYWYRQAAGRGLQLLFYSVGIGQISSEVPQNLSASRPQDRQFILSSKKLLLSDSGFYLCAWSAENLSGNTIYFGEGSWLTVV.

This clone appeared a single time. V gene TRBV9 combines with J gene TRBJ2-7; TRBD2 is a possible D gene (6 bases). The CDR3 extends over 15 amino acids. Trimming took 0 bases from V and 0 from J, leaving 10 bases between them. Germline V CDR1 and CDR2: SGDLS, YYNGEE. CDR3 loop: CASSVGVGSSYEQYF. The CDR3 bases are TGTGCCAGCAGCGTAGGGGTCGGGAGCTCCTACGAGCAGTACTTC.

The count of this clone is one. The chain couples TRBV14 to TRBJ2-7; D not certain. This CDR3 has 14 residues. V was trimmed by 5 bases and J by 2 bases, leaving 13 bases between them. In germline, CDR1 is SGHDN, CDR2 FVKESK. This chain's CDR3 is CASSFGRRTYEQYF. The CDR3 coding sequence is TGTGCCAGCAGCTTCGGCCGCCGAACCTACGAGCAGTACTTC.

The chain is built from TRBV30 and TRBJ2-5, with D perhaps TRBD2 (6 bases). CDR3 length: 17 residues. Germline CDR1 reads GTSNPN; CDR2 reads SVGIG (reference sequence). The germline V and J ends were trimmed by 0 bases and 5 bases, with 22 bases remaining between them. The CDR3: CAWSVLVGSKVKETQYF. The CDR3 bases are TGTGCCTGGAGTGTACTGGTCGGGAGCAAGGTGAAGGAGACCCAGTACTTC.

The chain joins TRBV11-3 to TRBJ2-1; D is unresolved. V lost 5 bases and J 7 bases, leaving 15 bases between the germline ends. Germline V gene lookup returns CDR1 SGHNT and CDR2 YENEEA. The length of the CDR3 is 14 residues. DNA of the CDR3: TGTGCCAGCAGCGCGAGATGGAGTCCAAATGAGCAGTTCTTC. It yields the protein CASSARWSPNEQFF.

The J gene is TRBJ2-7, the V gene TRBV27; 7 nucleotides agree with TRBD1. CDR1 and CDR2 from the germline V gene are MNHEY and SMNVEV (reference sequence). The V segment lost 4 bases and the J segment 3 bases; nucleotides outside the gene matches: 12. This CDR3 is built from 16 residues. The CDR3 sequence is CASSSNVQGPGYEQYF. The DNA of the CDR3 is TGTGCCAGCAGTTCAAACGTACAGGGGCCAGGCTACGAGCAGTACTTC.

The CDR3 is CASSTGQGNTGELFF. Here the CDR3 DNA reads TGTGCCAGCAGCACAGGACAGGGGAACACCGGGGAGCTGTTTTTT. V and J are TRBV13 and TRBJ2-2, with TRBD1 matching over 8 bases. The germline gives CDR1 PRHDT, CDR2 FYEKMQ (reference sequence). Trimming cost V 5 bases and J 1 base; bases outside gene matches: 3. CDR3 length: 15 amino acids.

This clone was observed a handful of times. For the CDR3, the DNA is TGCGCCAGCAGCCTCACCTTTGGGACCGGCGGAGCTAATGAAAAACTGTTTTTT. Amino acid sequence: CASSLTFGTGGANEKLFF. V is TRBV4-3 and J is TRBJ1-4; a possible D gene is TRBD1 (5 bases). In germline, CDR1 is LGHNA, CDR2 YSLEER. The CDR3 has 18 residues. V lost 4 bases and J 3 bases, leaving 21 bases between the germline ends.

V gene TRBV9 combines with J gene TRBJ2-1, with TRBD2 identical over 8 bases. Germline lookup yields CDR1 SGDLS and CDR2 YYNGEE. The CDR3 contains 16 residues. The trim removed 0 bases at V and 3 bases at J, leaving 5 bases unmatched. CDR3 nucleotide sequence: TGTGCCAGCAGCGTAGCGAGCGGGAGTTTCTACAATGAGCAGTTCTTC. Its translation is CASSVASGSFYNEQFF.

The rearrangement links TRBV5-1 to TRBJ2-2; no reliable D call. Germline assignment: CDR1 SGHRS and CDR2 YFSETQ. The ends were cut back, 0 bases at V and 1 base at J, with 7 bases in the middle. The CDR3 loop spans 15 amino acids. This CDR3 reads CASSLAPGNTGELFF. The CDR3 nucleotides are TGCGCCAGCAGCTTGGCCCCGGGGAACACCGGGGAGCTGTTTTTT.

V usage is TRBV19 and J usage is TRBJ2-2; 7 bases line up with TRBD1. With V trimmed by 3 bases and J by 5 bases, 9 bases remained unmatched. CDR1 is LNHDA and CDR2 is SQIVND in the germline V gene (reference sequence). CDR3 size: 16 residues. CDR3 DNA sequence: TGTGCCAGTAGTATGAGCGGCCACAGGGGAACCGGGGAGCTGTTTTTT. This codes for CASSMSGHRGTGELFF.

The chain is built from TRBV27 and TRBJ2-7; D possibly corresponds to TRBD1 (5 bases). V was shortened by 4 bases and J by 5 bases, with 15 bases between the two germline ends. The germline V gene has CDR1 MNHEY and CDR2 SMNVEV (reference sequence). The CDR3 extends over 14 amino acids. CDR3 in amino acids: CASSSEDKSHEQYF. In DNA, the CDR3 is TGTGCCAGCAGTTCCGAGGACAAGTCCCACGAGCAGTACTTC.

For this clone: The sample carries other DNA sequences with the same CDR3. This chain connects TRBV7-2 to TRBJ1-5; no reliable D call. CDR3 length equals 12 residues. V was shortened by 1 base and J by 4 bases, with 2 bases between the two germline ends. Per germline, CDR1 SGHTA and CDR2 FQGNSA. The CDR3 reads CASSLVNQPQHF. CDR3 in DNA: TGTGCCAGCAGCTTAGTTAATCAGCCCCAGCATTTT.

This rearrangement joins TRBV28 to TRBJ1-2; D is undetermined. V lost 4 bases and J 1 base, leaving 10 bases between the germline ends. The CDR3 is made up of 14 amino acids. CDR1 is MDHEN, CDR2 SYDVKM, per germline. CDR3 residues: CASSSTGDNYGYTF. CDR3 nucleotide sequence: TGTGCCAGCAGTTCCACGGGTGATAACTATGGCTACACCTTC.

The chain carries TRBV6-5 and TRBJ1-2, with no clear D. The CDR3 runs to 13 residues. The V gene's germline CDR1 is MNHEY and CDR2 SVGAGI. V gave up 6 bases and J gave up 1 base, with 9 bases separating them. The chain's CDR3 is CASRPGLNYGYTF. In nucleotides, the CDR3 is TGTGCCAGCAGACCTGGCCTTAACTATGGCTACACCTTC.

This clone was counted between two and nine times. V gene TRBV2 combines with J gene TRBJ1-5; 8 nucleotides match TRBD1. Germline loops: CDR1 SNHLY, CDR2 FYNNEI. The CDR3 is made up of 13 amino acids. The V segment lost 8 bases and the J segment 2 bases; nucleotides outside the gene matches: 2. This CDR3 is CASGQGGNQPQHF. In nucleotides, the CDR3 is TGTGCCAGCGGACAGGGAGGCAATCAGCCCCAGCATTTT. Based on the CDR3 plus reference TRBV2 and TRBJ1-5, the full variable domain is EPEVTQTPSHQVTQMGQEVILRCVPISNHLYFYWYRQILGQKVEFLVSFYNNEISEKSEIFDDQFSVERPDGSNFTLKIRSTKLEDSAMYFCASGQGGNQPQHFGDGTRLSIL.

The chain links TRBV19 to TRBJ1-5; D remains ambiguous. The CDR3 contains 15 residues. V was cut by 7 bases and J by 2 bases, with 15 bases left in between. Germline V gene sequence: CDR1 LNHDA, CDR2 SQIVND (reference sequence). For the CDR3, the DNA is TGTGCCAGTACCATAGGACCCGGTGGCAATCAGCCCCAGCATTTT. This gives the protein CASTIGPGGNQPQHF.

CDR3 nucleotides: TGTGCCAGCAGCTTAGCGCGGCTAGCGGGAGGGCCAGGGAACATTCAGTACTTC. The encoded protein is CASSLARLAGGPGNIQYF. The V and J genes are TRBV7-8 and TRBJ2-4; 12 bases line up with TRBD2. J was trimmed by 7 bases and V by 0 bases; bases with no gene match: 10. The CDR3 consists of 18 residues. Germline CDR1 reads SGHVS; CDR2 reads FQNEAQ. Supplemented by reference TRBV7-8 and TRBJ2-4, the full variable domain reads GAGVSQSPRYKVAKRGQDVALRCDPISGHVSLFWYQQALGQGPEFLTYFQNEAQLDKSGLPSDRFFAERPEGSVSTLKIQRTQQEDSAVYLCASSLARLAGGPGNIQYFGAGTRLSVL.

The gene calls are TRBV9 and TRBJ2-1; D possibly matches TRBD1 or TRBD2 (6 bases each). The germline CDR1 and CDR2 sequences are SGDLS and YYNGEE. The CDR3 consists of 19 residues. The ends were cut back, 0 bases at V and 4 bases at J, with 23 bases in the middle. CDR3: CASSVASGGGTLKYNEQFF. The CDR3 coding sequence is TGTGCCAGCAGCGTAGCTAGTGGGGGCGGGACCCTAAAGTACAATGAGCAGTTCTTC.

This chain joins TRBV5-1 and TRBJ2-5; D is undetermined. The CDR3 has 14 amino acids. The V end lost 0 bases, the J end lost 1 base, and 7 bases lay between the germline ends. The germline V gene has CDR1 SGHRS and CDR2 YFSETQ. The CDR3 nucleotides are TGCGCCAGCAGCTTGGTGTCAGCCCAAGAGACCCAGTACTTC. Its translation is CASSLVSAQETQYF.

The chain recombines TRBV30 with TRBJ2-7; no reliable D call. Trimming shortened V by 5 bases and J by 8 bases, and 16 bases separated the two germline ends. The CDR3 length is 12 residues. The germline gives CDR1 GTSNPN, CDR2 SVGIG (reference sequence). The CDR3 coding sequence is TGTGCCTGGGAGATGGGTCCACTGAAGCAGTACTTC. Translation: CAWEMGPLKQYF.

The rearrangement links TRBV10-3 to TRBJ2-6; 7 positions agree with TRBD1. J gave up 0 bases and V 1 base, and 6 bases lay outside the gene matches. This CDR3 is 18 amino acids long. CDR1 is ENHRY, CDR2 SYGVKD, per germline. The chain's CDR3 is CAISEFPDRPSGANVLTF. The CDR3 nucleotides read TGTGCCATCAGTGAGTTCCCGGACAGGCCCTCTGGGGCCAACGTCCTGACTTTC.

This clone was counted only a few times. The J gene is TRBJ1-1, the V gene TRBV7-3; D gene ambiguous. V lost 2 bases and J 5 bases, leaving 15 bases between the germline ends. The CDR3 totals 15 residues. CDR1 is SGHTA, CDR2 FQGTGA, per germline. The CDR3 reads CASSLFPVLGTEAFF. CDR3 DNA sequence: TGTGCCAGCAGCTTATTTCCGGTGCTGGGTACTGAAGCTTTCTTT.

This chain joins TRBV15 and TRBJ1-4, with D possibly TRBD1 on 6 matching bases. Trimming pared 8 bases from V and 8 bases from J, leaving 24 bases between. CDR1 and CDR2 from the germline V gene are LNHNV and YYDKDF (reference sequence). This CDR3 is 16 amino acids long. CDR3 sequence: CATAVGLETGREKLFF. In DNA form, the CDR3 reads TGTGCCACCGCGGTTGGTCTCGAGACAGGTCGCGAAAAACTGTTTTTT.